This paragraph reports one TCR beta chain. Its antigen is unknown. The data stem from a study of cytomegalovirus exposure and HLA in healthy donors. Study information: Previous work identified roughly 120 million unique TCR beta sequences from about 179 million T cells. Findings and caveats of the study: CMV antigen specificity of a few CMV-associated chains was confirmed in vitro.

Primers for the PCR totalled 60 Vbeta and 13 Jbeta. Assay: immunoSEQ multiplex PCR; the TCRdb copy retains only in-frame clones and omits some. The table has about 94,000 clones, 50% to 80% seen once. CDR1 MNHNS and CDR2 SASEGT come from the germline V gene. The CDR3 is 15 residues long. Trimming at V came to 5 bases and at J to 7 bases, leaving 11 bases not matched to a gene. This sequence was found in a man aged 30-40 years in good health and CMV-seronegative. V usage is TRBV6-1 and J usage is TRBJ1-2; 9 bases are shared with TRBD1. The material sequenced was PBMCs. CDR3 coding DNA: TGTGCCAGCAGTCCCTCTTGGACAGGGGCGACTGGCTACACCTTC. Its translation: CASSPSWTGATGYTF.